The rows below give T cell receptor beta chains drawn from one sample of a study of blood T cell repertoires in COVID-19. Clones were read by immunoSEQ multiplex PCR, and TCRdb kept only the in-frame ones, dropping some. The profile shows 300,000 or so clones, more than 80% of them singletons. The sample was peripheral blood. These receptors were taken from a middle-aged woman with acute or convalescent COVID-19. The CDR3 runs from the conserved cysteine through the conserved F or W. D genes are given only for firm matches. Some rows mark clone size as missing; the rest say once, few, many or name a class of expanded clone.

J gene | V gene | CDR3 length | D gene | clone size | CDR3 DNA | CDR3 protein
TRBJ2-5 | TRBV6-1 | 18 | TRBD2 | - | TGTGCCAGCAGTGAAGGGTCGTCGAGCGGGGGGGCCCGGGAGACCCAGTACTTC | CASSEGSSSGGARETQYF
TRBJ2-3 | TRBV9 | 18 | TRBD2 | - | TGTGCCAGCAGCACTTCGAGCGGGGCGGGGGGCCACACAGATACGCAGTATTTT | CASSTSSGAGGHTDTQYF
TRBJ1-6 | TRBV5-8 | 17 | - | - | TGTGCCAGCAGCTTGCTTTCGAGTTGGAGACAGAGTTCACCCCTCCACTTT | CASSLLSSWRQSSPLHF
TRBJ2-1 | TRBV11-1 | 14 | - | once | TGTGCCAGCAGCCCCCCTCCGGCCTACAATGAGCAGTTCTTC | CASSPPPAYNEQFF
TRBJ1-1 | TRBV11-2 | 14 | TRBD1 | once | TGTGCCAGCAGCATGACAGGGGGGAACACTGAAGCTTTCTTT | CASSMTGGNTEAFF
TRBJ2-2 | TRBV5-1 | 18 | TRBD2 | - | TGCGCCAGCAGCCTGGGACTAGCGGGAGGGAGCCGGACCGGGGAGCTGTTTTTT | CASSLGLAGGSRTGELFF
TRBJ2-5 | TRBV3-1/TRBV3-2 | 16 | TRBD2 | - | TGTGCCAGCAGCCAAGGTAGCGGGGGGGCGGGAGAGACCCAGTACTTC | CASSQGSGGAGETQYF
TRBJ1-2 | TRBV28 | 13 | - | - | TGTGCCAGCAGCAGGGATAGGAACTATGGCTACACCTTC | CASSRDRNYGYTF
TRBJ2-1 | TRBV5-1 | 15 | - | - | TGCGCCAGCAGCGGTCGGCTAGCAGTTTACAATGAGCAGTTCTTC | CASSGRLAVYNEQFF
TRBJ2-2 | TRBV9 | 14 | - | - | TGTGCCAGCAGCGTAGGCGGGAACACCGGGGAGCTGTTTTTT | CASSVGGNTGELFF
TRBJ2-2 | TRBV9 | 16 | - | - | TGTGCCAGCAGCGTAGGTCCTAGTATTTCCACCGGGGAGCTGTTTTTT | CASSVGPSISTGELFF
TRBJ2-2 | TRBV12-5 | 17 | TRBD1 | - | TGTGCTAGTGGTTTTTTAGTGAACAGGGGGAACACCGGGGAGCTGTTTTTT | CASGFLVNRGNTGELFF
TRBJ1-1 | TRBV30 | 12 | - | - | TGTGCCTGGAATAGATTGAACACTGAAGCTTTCTTT | CAWNRLNTEAFF
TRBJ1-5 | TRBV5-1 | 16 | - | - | TGCGCCAGCAGCTCGACAGGACCCTATAGCAATCAGCCCCAGCATTTT | CASSSTGPYSNQPQHF
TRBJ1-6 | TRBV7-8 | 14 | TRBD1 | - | TGTGCCAGCACCCTACAGGGGGCGTATTCACCCCTCCACTTT | CASTLQGAYSPLHF
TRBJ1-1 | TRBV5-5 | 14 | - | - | TGTGCCAGCAGTCAGGGTTTGATGAACACTGAAGCTTTCTTT | CASSQGLMNTEAFF
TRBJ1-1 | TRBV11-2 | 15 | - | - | TGTGCCAGCAGCACCCAACAGGGAATGAACACTGAAGCTTTCTTT | CASSTQQGMNTEAFF
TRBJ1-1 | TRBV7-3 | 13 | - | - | TGTGCCAGCAGCTTAAGTGATGGGACAGAAGCTTTCTTT | CASSLSDGTEAFF
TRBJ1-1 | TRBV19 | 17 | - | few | TGTGCCAGTAGTATCGCCCCTAAACAGTTCATGAACACTGAAGCTTTCTTT | CASSIAPKQFMNTEAFF
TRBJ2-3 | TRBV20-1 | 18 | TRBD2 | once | TGCAGTGCTAGTTCGTCGGTCGCGGGGGGGCCCGGCACAGATACGCAGTATTTT | CSASSSVAGGPGTDTQYF
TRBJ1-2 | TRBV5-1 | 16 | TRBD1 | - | TGCGCCAGCAGCTCGACCTCCCTTCAGGGGGCATATGGCTACACCTTC | CASSSTSLQGAYGYTF
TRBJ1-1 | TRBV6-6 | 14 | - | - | TGTGCCAGCAGTTACTCGGAGGGGCCCACTGAAGCTTTCTTT | CASSYSEGPTEAFF
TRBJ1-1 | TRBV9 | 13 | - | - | TGTGCCAGCAGCGTAGATCCGGACACTGAAGCTTTCTTT | CASSVDPDTEAFF
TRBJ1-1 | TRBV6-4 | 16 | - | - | TGTGCCAGCAGTGACTCATGGGGCGCCCGGAACACTGAAGCTTTCTTT | CASSDSWGARNTEAFF
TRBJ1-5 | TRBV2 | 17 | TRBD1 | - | TGTGCCAGCAGTGGTTTCGGACGAGGACAGGGGGCTCAGCCCCAGCATTTT | CASSGFGRGQGAQPQHF
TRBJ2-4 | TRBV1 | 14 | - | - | TGCACCAGCACGCTCAGCGGCGCCAAAAACATTCAGTACTTC | CTSTLSGAKNIQYF
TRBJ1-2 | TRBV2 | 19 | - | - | TGTGCCAGCAGTGAATACTCCCCCCGGGAGGGGGGGGCTAACTATGGCTACACCTTC | CASSEYSPREGGANYGYTF
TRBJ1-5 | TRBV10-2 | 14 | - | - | TGCGCCAGCAGTGAGTCTAACAGGAATCAGCCCCAGCATTTT | CASSESNRNQPQHF
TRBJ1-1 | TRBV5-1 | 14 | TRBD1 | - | TGCGCCAGCAGTCCACAGGGGTTGAGCACTGAAGCTTTCTTT | CASSPQGLSTEAFF
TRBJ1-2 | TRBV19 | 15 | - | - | TGTGCCAGTAGCGAGGCCCCAACAGGCCACTATGGCTACACCTTC | CASSEAPTGHYGYTF
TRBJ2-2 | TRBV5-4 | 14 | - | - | TGTGCCAGCAGCTTGGCCAGGCCCACCGGGGAGCTGTTTTTT | CASSLARPTGELFF
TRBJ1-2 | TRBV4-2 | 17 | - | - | TGTGCCAGCAGCCAAGAGCTGGCCCCGGGACATCACAATGGCTACACCTTC | CASSQELAPGHHNGYTF
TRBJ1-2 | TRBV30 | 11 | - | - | TGTGCCTGGAATCGGTACGATGGCTACACCTTC | CAWNRYDGYTF
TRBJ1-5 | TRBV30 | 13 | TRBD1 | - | TGTGCCTGGTCGACAGGGGAGGATCAGCCCCAGCATTTT | CAWSTGEDQPQHF
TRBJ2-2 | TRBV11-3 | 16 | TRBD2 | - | TGTGCCAGCAGCAGGACTAGCGGGGGGGCGGTCGAGGAGCTGTTTTTT | CASSRTSGGAVEELFF
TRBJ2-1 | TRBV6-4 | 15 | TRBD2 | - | TGTGCCAGCAGTGTTATCACTAGCGGGGTCAATGAGCAGTTCTTC | CASSVITSGVNEQFF
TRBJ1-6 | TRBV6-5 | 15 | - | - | TGTGCCAGCAGTTACTCGTCGGGGGTTGATTCACCCCTCCACTTT | CASSYSSGVDSPLHF
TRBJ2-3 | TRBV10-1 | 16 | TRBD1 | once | TGCGCCAGCAGTGATTCGGGACAGGGATACACAGATACGCAGTATTTT | CASSDSGQGYTDTQYF
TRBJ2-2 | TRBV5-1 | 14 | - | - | TGCGCCAGCAGTCGACAGGAGAACACCGGGGAGCTGTTTTTT | CASSRQENTGELFF
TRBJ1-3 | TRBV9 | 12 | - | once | TGTGCCCCCCAACGGGCTGGAAACACCATATATTTT | CAPQRAGNTIYF
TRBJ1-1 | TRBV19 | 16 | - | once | TGTGCCAGTAGTATAGATCTCGGACAATCGTTCACTGAAGCTTTCTTT | CASSIDLGQSFTEAFF
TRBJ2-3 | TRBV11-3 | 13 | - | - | TGTGCCAGCAGCCCGACACCGGCAGATACGCAGTATTTT | CASSPTPADTQYF